Reported below is one T cell receptor beta chain. Its specificity is not known. This sample was taken from a study of cytomegalovirus exposure and HLA in healthy donors. The study, taken as a whole, reports: V- and J-gene trimming in TCR beta was tied to a missense DCLRE1C variant by an analysis performed later.

Germline CDR1 and CDR2: LNHDA and SQIVND (reference sequence). The V end was cut by 6 bases, the J end by 1 base, with 25 bases between. The CDR3 is 19 residues long. In the PCR, 60 Vbeta and 13 Jbeta primers were used. Profiling relied on immunoSEQ multiplex PCR, and the TCRdb table lists in-frame clones only, not all of them. This table has more than 90,000 clones, less than 80% appearing once. The sample taken for sequencing was PBMCs. The chain has TRBV19 and TRBJ2-4, with D tentatively TRBD1 (6 bases). This TCR came from a woman between 25 and 40 years old in good health and CMV-seronegative. The DNA for the CDR3 is TGTGCCAGTAGGTCAATGGGACATTCGTACCCCCGGGCCAAAAACATTCAGTACTTC. Its translation: CASRSMGHSYPRAKNIQYF. The variable domain in full, completed from reference TRBV19 and TRBJ2-4, reads DGGITQSPKYLFRKEGQNVTLSCEQNLNHDAMYWYRQDPGQGLRLIYYSQIVNDFQKGDIAEGYSVSREKKESFPLTVTSAQKNPTAFYLCASRSMGHSYPRAKNIQYFGAGTRLSVL.